This T cell receptor (beta chain) was documented in a study of blood T cell repertoires in COVID-19. Overall study: COVID-19 samples from acute and convalescent phases originated in the United States, Italy and Spain. T cells, B-cell-depleted T cells, or PBMCs supplied cDNA or gDNA.

Germline CDR1 and CDR2: MDHEN and SYDVKM. This CDR3 has 16 residues. The trim removed 4 bases at V and 3 bases at J, leaving 11 bases unmatched. Assay used: immunoSEQ multiplex PCR; TCRdb lists only in-frame clones, some missing. The sample consists of 290,000 or so clones, roughly nine tenths of them appearing once. Participants were aged about 18 to 100 years from about two dozen US areas. Participants reported their clinical history, and cohort assignment relied on those reports. The V gene is TRBV28, the J gene TRBJ2-7, with 8 bases fitting TRBD1. The sample was PBMCs or T cells enriched from blood (not recorded which). This receptor was identified in a woman aged 18-35 years who had recovered from COVID-19. The CDR3 sequence is CASSSQTGQEYYEQYF. The CDR3, as DNA: TGTGCCAGCAGTTCCCAGACGGGACAGGAGTACTACGAGCAGTACTTC.